This T cell receptor (beta chain) appears in the sequencing data of a study of T cell responses to AZD1222 COVID-19 vaccine (dated by TCRdb to the early 2020s). Turning to the overall study: AZD1222 recipients with second doses at about 4 weeks or about 12 weeks were pooled, because spike-specific TCR depth and breadth did not differ between schedules. TCR sequencing covered 230 to 250 trial participants: 207 given two doses of AZD1222 and around 26 given two doses of MenACWY control vaccine. Trial participants were enrolled by age into subgroups of 18-55, 56-69 and 70-plus years, and roughly 150, 30 and 60 TCR-sequenced participants, respectively, were included in these subgroups. Broader findings and caveats from the paper: Because no samples from the day 14 peak response were available, repertoires could be characterized only after the peak T cell response. Most participants were white British and females outnumbered males, and the authors suggested that clonal diversity may have been underestimated. The whole spike protein was spanned by vaccine-associated CD4 TCRs, and dominant responses were seen in regions 160-218 and 743-854. Epitopes outside the regions mutated in the B.1.351 and B.1.1.7 variants were reportedly recognized by nearly half of the unique spike-specific TCRs. Conclusions about previously exposed vaccinees are limited because only five to seven AZD1222 recipients were SARS-CoV-2 seropositive at baseline. After two AZD1222 doses, spike-specific TCR breadth and depth were significantly higher than at day 0 and than in MenACWY recipients. The 56-69-year group was small, and its depth increase did not reach significance, likely because of low power.

Per the publication, the time point label means: baseline before first vaccination. The vaccinee samples were drawn from two UK trials, COV001 and COV002, one of which was a single-blind randomized controlled phase 2/3 trial testing AZD1222 (ChAdOx1 nCoV-19) in healthy adults. For TCRbeta chain sequencing, PBMC samples were collected from trial participants at day 0 and at day 28 after the second dose. The CDR3 regions of human TCRbeta chains were subjected to immunosequencing. Turning to the authors' computational methods: Repertoire TCRs were checked for matches against a reference library of SARS-CoV-2-specific TCRs that had been generated using the MIRA antigen-specificity platform. Breadth meant the fraction of unique TCRs that were SARS-CoV-2-associated, whereas depth meant the fraction of total T cells that were SARS-CoV-2-associated. Using the MIRA data, each spike-specific TCR was assigned both to the spike region to which the TCR was reactive and to a CD4 or CD8 class. Log10-transformed breadth and depth values were compared by one-way ANOVA with Sidak's multiple comparisons tests. Imported from immuneACCESS, the table was reduced by TCRdb to in-frame sequences with V and J called. These copies leave out some clones; in studies compared against another copy, an unresolved V gene accounts for under half, and the cause of the remainder is not known. V, J and clone size derive from that table, while D and trimming were established from the DNA sequence. The sample table contains some 130,000 clones; only one count was recorded for 90% to 95% of them. The ten largest make up roughly 4% of the sample.

As to this clone: Its antigen is unknown. No much larger clonotype is one base removed from it; base qualities were not supplied.

V loses 7 bases, J loses 2 bases, and the germline ends lie 9 bases apart. CDR1 and CDR2, looked up from the germline V gene, are SGHTS and YDEGEE. Inclusive of the bounding cysteine and phenylalanine, the CDR3 is 12 residues long. The entry retains the CDR3 DNA only, 36 bases that are in frame from base 1. This clonotype was obtained from an adult in good health. The sequencing here drew on peripheral blood, taken on day 0 of AZD1222 vaccination. Recombination joined TRBV5-8 with TRBJ2-5; TRBD2 could be the D gene, as 5 bases match. The CDR3 region reads CASLRGQETQYF. The nucleotide sequence is TGTGCCAGCTTACGGGGACAAGAGACCCAGTACTTC.